A selection of T cell receptor beta chains follows, all from one sample in a study of blood T cell repertoires in COVID-19. Produced via immunoSEQ multiplex PCR; TCRdb's table is partial and in-frame only. The sample carries around 260,000 clones, around 87% recorded once. Sequences were obtained from peripheral blood. These receptors originate from a woman in her sixties with COVID-19, enrolled during active disease. CDR3s include the opening cysteine and the closing phenylalanine or tryptophan. The order of the fields is clone size, V gene, D gene, J gene, CDR3 DNA, CDR3 protein. A D gene is named only where the DNA matches it firmly. Clone size, where shown, is once, few, many, or a class for clones that have expanded.

size: -
V: TRBV29-1
D: TRBD2
J: TRBJ2-1
DNA: TGCAGCGTGGTTGGTACTAGCGGGAGCAATGAGCAGTTCTTC
CDR3: CSVVGTSGSNEQFF

size: -
V: TRBV10-1
D: -
J: TRBJ1-2
DNA: TGCGCCAGCGGAGTCTATGGCTACACCTTC
CDR3: CASGVYGYTF

size: few
V: TRBV3-1/TRBV3-2
D: -
J: TRBJ1-2
DNA: TGTGCCAGCAGCCGGAAGGAAGAGGATGGCTACACCTTC
CDR3: CASSRKEEDGYTF

size: -
V: TRBV25-1
D: TRBD2
J: TRBJ2-1
DNA: TGTGCCAGCAGTGAATATGCAGCGGGATCCTACAATGAGCAGTTCTTC
CDR3: CASSEYAAGSYNEQFF

size: -
V: TRBV6-2/TRBV6-3
D: TRBD1
J: TRBJ1-5
DNA: TGTGCCAGCAGTTACTCCAAGGGGGCGAGCAATCAGCCCCAGCATTTT
CDR3: CASSYSKGASNQPQHF

size: -
V: TRBV5-1
D: TRBD2
J: TRBJ2-7
DNA: TGCGCCAGCAGCAACTCCCGGACTAGCGGGAAATCCTACGAGCAGTACTTC
CDR3: CASSNSRTSGKSYEQYF

size: -
V: TRBV6-2/TRBV6-3
D: TRBD1
J: TRBJ2-7
DNA: TGTGCCAGCAGTTACTGGGACAGGGGGTCAACGAGCTCCTACGAGCAGTACTTC
CDR3: CASSYWDRGSTSSYEQYF

size: -
V: TRBV4-2
D: TRBD2
J: TRBJ2-1
DNA: TGTGCCAGCAGCCAAGATCCAGCGGGAGTCCCCCAAGAGCAGTTCTTC
CDR3: CASSQDPAGVPQEQFF

size: many
V: TRBV7-6
D: -
J: TRBJ2-2
DNA: TGTGCCAGCAGCCCTGAGAGGTCCGGGGAGCTGTTTTTT
CDR3: CASSPERSGELFF

size: -
V: TRBV28
D: -
J: TRBJ1-6
DNA: TGTGCCAGCAGTTTATCCGGAGCCAGGGGTTCCTATAATTCACCCCTCCACTTT
CDR3: CASSLSGARGSYNSPLHF

size: -
V: TRBV9
D: TRBD1
J: TRBJ2-7
DNA: TGTGCCAGCAGCGTAGTTGGGGACAGGGGATACGAGCAGTACTTC
CDR3: CASSVVGDRGYEQYF

size: -
V: TRBV6-5
D: -
J: TRBJ2-5
DNA: TGTGCCAGCAGTTACTCGGGAGTAGGGCAAGAGACCCAGTACTTC
CDR3: CASSYSGVGQETQYF

size: -
V: TRBV9
D: TRBD1
J: TRBJ2-5
DNA: TGTGCCAGCAGCAGGGGACAGGGACGTACTGAGACCCAGTACTTC
CDR3: CASSRGQGRTETQYF

size: -
V: TRBV5-1
D: TRBD2
J: TRBJ2-2
DNA: TGCGCCAGCAGTTTCGGACTAGCAACTAACACCGGGGAGCTGTTTTTT
CDR3: CASSFGLATNTGELFF

size: -
V: TRBV15
D: -
J: TRBJ1-1
DNA: TGTGCCACTAGGGAGGGGGGAACTGAAGCTTTCTTT
CDR3: CATREGGTEAFF

size: -
V: TRBV27
D: TRBD1
J: TRBJ2-7
DNA: TGTGCCAGCAGTACCCCAGGGGGCACTTACTACGAGCAGTACTTC
CDR3: CASSTPGGTYYEQYF

size: -
V: TRBV5-1
D: -
J: TRBJ2-1
DNA: TGCGCCAGCATGAAGACTAGAGGCAATGAGCAGTTCTTC
CDR3: CASMKTRGNEQFF

size: -
V: TRBV6-5
D: -
J: TRBJ1-3
DNA: TGTGCCAGCAGTTATAACAGGGGAAACACCATATATTTT
CDR3: CASSYNRGNTIYF

size: few
V: TRBV5-1
D: -
J: TRBJ1-1
DNA: TGCGCCAGCAGCTTGCAGGGCAACACTGAAGCTTTCTTT
CDR3: CASSLQGNTEAFF

size: few
V: TRBV6-5
D: TRBD2
J: TRBJ2-3
DNA: TGTGCCAGCAGTTACTCGGGACTAGCGGCCACAGATACGCAGTATTTT
CDR3: CASSYSGLAATDTQYF

size: -
V: TRBV7-2
D: TRBD1
J: TRBJ1-1
DNA: TGTGCCAGCAGCCTTCGACAGGGGAGCACTGAAGCTTTCTTT
CDR3: CASSLRQGSTEAFF

size: -
V: TRBV5-1
D: -
J: TRBJ2-7
DNA: TGCGCCAGCAGCCTAAAGGGGCCCTACGAGCAGTACTTC
CDR3: CASSLKGPYEQYF

size: once
V: TRBV9
D: TRBD2
J: TRBJ2-5
DNA: TGTGCCAGCAGCGGGAGACTAGCGGGAGGGGCGAGAACACAAGAGACCCAGTACTTC
CDR3: CASSGRLAGGARTQETQYF

size: -
V: TRBV7-2
D: TRBD1
J: TRBJ2-7
DNA: TGTGCCAGCAGCTCCCGGACAGGGGGCCAATACGAGCAGTACTTC
CDR3: CASSSRTGGQYEQYF

size: -
V: TRBV27
D: -
J: TRBJ2-7
DNA: TGTGCCAGCAGTTTTCAGGGTGGGTCCTACGACGAGCAGTACTTC
CDR3: CASSFQGGSYDEQYF

size: -
V: TRBV11-2
D: TRBD1
J: TRBJ2-7
DNA: TGTGCCAGCTCTTGGACAGGGGGAAACTACGAGCAGTACTTC
CDR3: CASSWTGGNYEQYF

size: -
V: TRBV5-1
D: -
J: TRBJ2-3
DNA: TGCGCCAGCAGCTTGGCACAGCCCACAGATACGCAGTATTTT
CDR3: CASSLAQPTDTQYF

size: -
V: TRBV10-3
D: TRBD2
J: TRBJ2-7
DNA: TGTGCCATCAGTGATTGGGGGACTAGGGACGAGCAGTACTTC
CDR3: CAISDWGTRDEQYF

size: -
V: TRBV9
D: -
J: TRBJ1-1
DNA: TGTGCCAGCAGCGTAGCCCGAGGAGGGCCTGAAGCTTTCTTT
CDR3: CASSVARGGPEAFF

size: -
V: TRBV7-9
D: -
J: TRBJ2-1
DNA: TGTGCCAGCAGCTTCCCGGGTTCAGTGATCAATGAGCAGTTCTTC
CDR3: CASSFPGSVINEQFF